This paragraph covers one TCR beta chain sequence. Its recognized antigen is unknown. Base qualities are not provided; no much larger clone lies one nucleotide away. The time point label of this sample denotes: four to five weeks on oral tofacitinib. The intended sense of this specimen's treatment or condition label: oral pan-JAK inhibitor, 5-10 mg twice daily. From alopecia areata patients, peripheral blood was collected along with lesional scalp punch biopsies. PBMCs were separated by density centrifugation and stained for CD3, CD4 and CD8, after which CD4+ and CD8+ T cells were sorted on a FACSAria. The record originates from a study of CD8+ T cells in alopecia areata listed by TCRdb under 2018. Background on the whole study: Treated patients were enrolled in an open-label pilot trial of oral tofacitinib, 5 to 10 mg twice daily, for moderate-to-severe alopecia areata. In both human patients and the C3H/HeJ mouse model, the study applied high-throughput TCRbeta sequencing to look at T cell clonal expansion in alopecia areata. In humans, TCRbeta sequencing was performed on scalp tissue and on sorted CD4+ and CD8+ peripheral blood T cells from healthy controls and from patients with patchy or totalis/universalis alopecia areata. Scalp clonality was compared among normal scalp (n=4), patchy alopecia areata scalp (n=8), and alopecia totalis/universalis scalp (n=8). RNA was extracted with the PAXgene miRNA kit for fixed scalp, the miRNeasy kit for PBMCs, and the RNeasy kit for mouse skin. TCRbeta CDR3 regions were amplified by immunoSEQ multiplex PCR using 35 Vbeta forward and 13 Jbeta reverse primers. Tofacitinib was administered for 6 to 18 months, and 6 months of follow-up off drug were then conducted to assess delayed response and recurrence. In treated patients, disease severity was measured using the SALT score, which gives the percentage of scalp surface area affected. Biopsies were taken from tofacitinib-treated patients at baseline and at 4 and 24 weeks of treatment, and a later scalp biopsy was taken in several of the tofacitinib-treated patients.

The full study reports these points: Many expanded lesional clones persisted in scalp and blood during tofacitinib treatment, which may partly explain relapse after stopping treatment. With tofacitinib, both scalp clonality and the number of expanded CD8+ clones among the top 100 scalp clones went down significantly. Scalp TCR repertoire analysis is complicated because resident alphabeta T cells in normal human skin are also sequenced, whereas mouse skin is dominated by gammadelta T cells. Compared with mice, TCR sequences shared between patients were less clear, possibly partly because of HLA diversity across the patient population. Compared with normal scalp, lesional scalp, particularly in alopecia totalis/universalis, had higher clonality and more expanded CD8+ clones, which suggests antigenic drive. Because the treated cohort was small and had only one nonresponder, larger studies are needed to examine links between baseline CD8+ expansion and response.

The library relied on the immunoSEQ multiplex PCR assay. RNA was extracted from all samples and reverse transcribed into cDNA, which served as template for TCR sequencing. First-strand cDNA was synthesized with SuperScript III using a 2:1 mix of oligo-dT and random hexamers. A synthetic immune receptor repertoire was used to measure amplification bias, and any remaining bias was corrected computationally. As for how the authors treated the data: Raw reads were preprocessed to remove errors, and CDR3 was defined by IMGT conventions from the conserved cysteine to phenylalanine. Clonality was calculated as 1 minus Shannon entropy normalized by log2 of the number of productive unique TCRs. Whether scalp clones were CD4 or CD8 was inferred by matching scalp TCRbeta sequences against CD4 and CD8 repertoires sorted from blood. TCRdb took this table from immuneACCESS and kept in-frame rearrangements with V and J called. Such tables lack part of the clones; where checked against another copy, unresolved V genes explain under half of the gap, and the rest is unexplained. Clone size and the V and J calls come from that table; the DNA yielded D and trimming. The sample yields over 200,000 clones; about 64% were counted once. The ten biggest clones cover roughly 4.2% of the sample.

The TCR was taken from a human donor with alopecia areata. Sequenced here: CD4+ T cells sorted from blood, sampled at week 4, from a patient treated with tofacitinib.

The DNA sequence is TGTGCCAGCAGCGAGTGGGGGAACTCTTACAATGAGCAGTTCTTC. Its coded protein is CASSEWGNSYNEQFF. The rearranged segments are TRBV7-2 and TRBJ2-1; the D gene is possibly TRBD1 or TRBD2, each agreeing over 5 bases. Its CDR3 holds 15 amino acids, cysteine through phenylalanine. The entry retains the CDR3 DNA only, 45 bases that are in frame from base 1. According to the germline V gene, CDR1 reads SGHTA and CDR2 reads FQGNSA. V was cut back by 5 bases and J by 4 bases, leaving a gap of 15 bases between them.